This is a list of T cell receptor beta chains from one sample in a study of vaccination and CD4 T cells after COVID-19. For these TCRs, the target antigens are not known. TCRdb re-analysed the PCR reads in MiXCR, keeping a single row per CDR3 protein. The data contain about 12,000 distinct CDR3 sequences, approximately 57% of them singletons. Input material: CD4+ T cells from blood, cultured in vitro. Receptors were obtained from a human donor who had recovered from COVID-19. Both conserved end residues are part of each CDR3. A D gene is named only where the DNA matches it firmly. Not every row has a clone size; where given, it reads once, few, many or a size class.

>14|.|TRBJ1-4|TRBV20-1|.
TGCAGTGCTAGCAGGTCGGTGAGGGGTGAAAAACTGTTTTTT
CSASRSVRGEKLFF
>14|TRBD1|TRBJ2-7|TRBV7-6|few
TGTGCCAGCAGCCGACGACAGGGGGACTACGAGCAGTACTTC
CASSRRQGDYEQYF
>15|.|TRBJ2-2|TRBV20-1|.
TGCAGTGCTAGGGACGCGGGGACGAACACCGGGGAGCTGTTTTTT
CSARDAGTNTGELFF
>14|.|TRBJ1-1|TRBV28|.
TGTGCCAGCAGTTTGTCTTCGGGGGACACTGAAGCTTTCTTT
CASSLSSGDTEAFF
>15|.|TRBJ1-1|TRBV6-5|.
TGTGCCAGCAGTTCCCGCAGCCGGGGGAACACTGAAGCTTTCTTT
CASSSRSRGNTEAFF
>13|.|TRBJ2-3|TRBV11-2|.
TGTGCCAGCAGCTTAGGCTGGACAGATACGCAGTATTTT
CASSLGWTDTQYF
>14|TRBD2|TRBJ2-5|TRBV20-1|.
TGCAGTGCTAGAGCGGAAGCGGGAGTTGAGACCCAGTACTTC
CSARAEAGVETQYF
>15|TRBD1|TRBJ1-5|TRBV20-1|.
TGCAGTGCGTATGGGGACAGGGCCCTCGTTCAGCCCCAGCATTTT
CSAYGDRALVQPQHF
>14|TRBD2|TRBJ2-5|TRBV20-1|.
TGCAGTGCTAGAATTGCGGGGGTGGGAGAGACCCAGTACTTC
CSARIAGVGETQYF
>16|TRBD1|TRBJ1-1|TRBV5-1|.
TGCGCCAGCAGCCCGGACAGGGGGAATCGGAACACTGAAGCTTTCTTT
CASSPDRGNRNTEAFF
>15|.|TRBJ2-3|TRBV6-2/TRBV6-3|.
TGTGCCAGCAGTCCACGCCGCGGGTACACAGATACGCAGTATTTT
CASSPRRGYTDTQYF
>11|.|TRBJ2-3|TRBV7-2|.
TGTGCCAGCAGCTTAGACCGTGCGCAGTATTTT
CASSLDRAQYF
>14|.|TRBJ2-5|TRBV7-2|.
TGTGCCAGCAGCTTAGCGGCCCCTGCAGAGACCCAGTACTTC
CASSLAAPAETQYF
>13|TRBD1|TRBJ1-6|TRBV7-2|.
TGTGCCAGCAGCCCCGGGACAGACTCACCCCTCCACTTT
CASSPGTDSPLHF
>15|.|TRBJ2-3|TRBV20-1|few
TGCAGTGCTAGAGACACAGGGAGGCCCGGAGATACGCAGTATTTT
CSARDTGRPGDTQYF
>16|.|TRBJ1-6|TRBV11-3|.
TGTGCCAGCAGCTTAGAGTCGGTCAACTATAATTCACCCCTCCACTTT
CASSLESVNYNSPLHF
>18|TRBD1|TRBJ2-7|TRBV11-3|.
TGTGCCAGCAGCTTAGTTGTGGCCGCTTTGGGGGACAGGCACGAGCAGTACTTC
CASSLVVAALGDRHEQYF
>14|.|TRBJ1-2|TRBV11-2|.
TGTGCCAGCAGCACGGGGGAGGGCTTCTATAGCTACACCTTC
CASSTGEGFYSYTF